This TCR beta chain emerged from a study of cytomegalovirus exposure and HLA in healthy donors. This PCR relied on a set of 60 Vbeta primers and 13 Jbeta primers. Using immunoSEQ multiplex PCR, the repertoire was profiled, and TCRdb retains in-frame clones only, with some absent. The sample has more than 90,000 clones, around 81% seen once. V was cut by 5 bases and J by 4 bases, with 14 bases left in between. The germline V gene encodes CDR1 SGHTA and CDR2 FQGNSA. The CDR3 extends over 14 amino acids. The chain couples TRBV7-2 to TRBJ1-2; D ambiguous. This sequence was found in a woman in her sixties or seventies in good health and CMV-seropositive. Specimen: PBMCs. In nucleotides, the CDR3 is TGTGCCAGCAGCGGCTTCAGTGAGGGCTATGGCTACACCTTC. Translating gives CASSGFSEGYGYTF.